A selection of T cell receptor beta chains follows, all from one sample in a study of control samples from healthy donors and cancer patients. Assay used: immunoSEQ multiplex PCR; TCRdb lists only in-frame clones, some missing. Among 130,000 to 150,000 clones listed, over 85% were seen once. The sample was blood. The receptor source for this set is a man aged 25-45 years in good health. CDR3s include the opening cysteine and the closing phenylalanine or tryptophan. D genes are given only for firm matches. Size is omitted from some rows. Given values are once, few, many or a class for expanded clones.

>TRBJ2-3|TRBD1|few|TRBV6-4
TGTGCCAGCAGTGACTCGGACAGGGGGCCAGATACGCAGTATTTT
CASSDSDRGPDTQYF
>TRBJ2-3|TRBD2|.|TRBV28
TGTGCCAGCACCCCCCCGAGACTAGCGGGAGCAGATACGCAGTATTTT
CASTPPRLAGADTQYF
>TRBJ2-1|TRBD2|.|TRBV5-4
TGTGCCAGCTCGGGGTCGGGGGGACGGGAGGACAATGAGCAGTTCTTC
CASSGSGGREDNEQFF
>TRBJ1-1|.|.|TRBV28
TGTGCCACCCTTAACACTGAAGCTTTCTTT
CATLNTEAFF
>TRBJ1-1|TRBD1|.|TRBV7-9
TGTGCCAGCAGCTTAGGAAGAATACCTGGGGGACAGTCGAACACTGAAGCTTTCTTT
CASSLGRIPGGQSNTEAFF
>TRBJ1-2|.|.|TRBV7-9
TGTGCCAGCAGCTTAGCGTCACATACCACCTTC
CASSLASHTTF
>TRBJ2-7|TRBD2|.|TRBV9
TGTGCCAGCAGCGTCCATAGCGGGAGTTACGAGCAGTACTTC
CASSVHSGSYEQYF
>TRBJ1-6|TRBD1|.|TRBV10-3
TGTGCCATCAGTGAGTGGTGGGACAGAAGCTCCTATAATTCACCCCTCCACTTT
CAISEWWDRSSYNSPLHF
>TRBJ2-7|TRBD2|.|TRBV30
TGTGCCTGGAGTGTACTAAGCGGGAGGTTCTACGAGCAGTACTTC
CAWSVLSGRFYEQYF
>TRBJ2-3|.|once|TRBV19
TGTGCCACCCGAGGGCAGCCTGCTAAGCAGTATTTT
CATRGQPAKQYF
>TRBJ1-2|.|.|TRBV28
TGTGCCAGCAGTTTAGAGGGTCCTAACTATGGCTACACCTTC
CASSLEGPNYGYTF
>TRBJ2-2|.|.|TRBV14
TGTGCCAGCAGCCAAGATTATCCAGCGAACACCGGGGAGCTGTTTTTT
CASSQDYPANTGELFF
>TRBJ1-2|TRBD1|once|TRBV29-1
TGCAGCGTTGATAGCGGGACAGGGAAGGTGCACACCTTC
CSVDSGTGKVHTF
>TRBJ1-2|.|.|TRBV2
TGTGCCAGCACTAGACTAGGACAAGACCGAGATGGCTACACCTTC
CASTRLGQDRDGYTF
>TRBJ1-3|.|.|TRBV9
TGTGCCAGCAGCGTAGAGGATCCAGGCCCCTCTGGAAACACCATATATTTT
CASSVEDPGPSGNTIYF
>TRBJ2-3|TRBD1|once|TRBV19
TGTGCCAGTAGACATCCAGGGGGCCCCTACACAGATACGCAGTATTTT
CASRHPGGPYTDTQYF
>TRBJ2-5|.|.|TRBV18
TGTGCCAGCTCAAAAAACAGGGATGAGACCCAGTACTTC
CASSKNRDETQYF
>TRBJ2-2|TRBD1|.|TRBV7-3
TGTGCCAGCAGCTTAAACCATGGGACAGGGAAGGTCGGGGAGCTGTTTTTT
CASSLNHGTGKVGELFF
>TRBJ2-7|.|.|TRBV30
TGTGCCTGGAGTGGGACGGACTGGCAGTACGAGCAGTACTTC
CAWSGTDWQYEQYF
>TRBJ2-2|TRBD1|.|TRBV9
TGTGCCAGCAGCGTAGTCACAGGGGGTAGCGGGGAGCTGTTTTTT
CASSVVTGGSGELFF
>TRBJ2-5|.|.|TRBV11-3
TGTGCCAGCAGCCACGGGGGGCTCACCAAAGAGACCCAGTACTTC
CASSHGGLTKETQYF
>TRBJ2-5|TRBD1|.|TRBV5-1
TGCGCCAGCAGCCAATCCGGGACAGGGTTTGCGTATACGGAAGAGACCCAGTACTTC
CASSQSGTGFAYTEETQYF
>TRBJ1-1|.|.|TRBV5-8
TGTGCCAGCAGCCCCGAGGGGAGACGGACTGAAGCTTTCTTT
CASSPEGRRTEAFF
>TRBJ1-1|.|.|TRBV9
TGTGCCAGCAGCCCTCCAAAGTCGAACACTGAAGCTTTCTTT
CASSPPKSNTEAFF
>TRBJ2-3|TRBD2|once|TRBV30
TGTGCCTGGAGTGGTTGGACTAGCGGAATTACCGATACGCAGTATTTT
CAWSGWTSGITDTQYF
>TRBJ2-1|TRBD2|.|TRBV7-2
TGTGCCAGCAGCATAGTCCCCGCAGGACTAGCGGGAGTCAATGAGCAGTTCTTC
CASSIVPAGLAGVNEQFF
>TRBJ2-3|TRBD2|.|TRBV5-4
TGTGCCAGCAGCTTTATGATACTAGCGAGCACAGATACGCAGTATTTT
CASSFMILASTDTQYF
>TRBJ1-2|.|.|TRBV7-9
TGTGCCAGCAGCTTACCGGGGCACTCAGCTAACTATGGCTACACCTTC
CASSLPGHSANYGYTF
>TRBJ1-6|.|.|TRBV7-8
TGTGCCAGCAGCACCCGGGACTCAAATTCACCCCTCCACTTT
CASSTRDSNSPLHF
>TRBJ2-5|.|.|TRBV19
TGTGCCAGTACCGGTAGTGCCCAAGAGACCCAGTACTTC
CASTGSAQETQYF
>TRBJ1-5|.|.|TRBV19
TGTGCCAGTAGTACCCCGGGTGTCGGGTTCGATCAGCCCCAGCATTTT
CASSTPGVGFDQPQHF
>TRBJ1-1|.|once|TRBV6-1
TGTGCCAGCAGTGATTCAGGGAACACTGAAGCTTTCTTT
CASSDSGNTEAFF
>TRBJ2-7|TRBD2|once|TRBV19
TGTGCCAGTAGTATTTTGGCGGGAGGCAACGAGCAGTACTTC
CASSILAGGNEQYF
>TRBJ1-1|.|.|TRBV28
TGTGCCAGCAGGCTGAACACTGAAGCTTTCTTT
CASRLNTEAFF
>TRBJ2-1|TRBD1|.|TRBV9
TGTGCCAGCAGCGCGGGACAGCGGCAAAACAATGAGCAGTTCTTC
CASSAGQRQNNEQFF
>TRBJ1-1|TRBD1|.|TRBV4-2
TGTGCCAGCAGCCAAGTTCCGACAGGGCGAGGCACTGAAGCTTTCTTT
CASSQVPTGRGTEAFF
>TRBJ1-2|.|.|TRBV12-2
TGTGCAAGTCGCTTAGCGTCGCTACAGGGGGCGCGTAACTATGGCTACACCTTC
CASRLASLQGARNYGYTF
>TRBJ2-2|TRBD2|.|TRBV28
TGTGCCAGCACCTCTTTGGGAGCGGGGCCCGGGGAGCTGTTTTTT
CASTSLGAGPGELFF
>TRBJ2-7|.|.|TRBV7-9
TGTGCCAGCAGCTTACCCGCCTACGAGCAGTACTTC
CASSLPAYEQYF
>TRBJ2-1|.|few|TRBV5-6
TGTGCCAGCAGCTTACTAGTGGCCCCCTCTACCGATGAGCAGTTCTTC
CASSLLVAPSTDEQFF
>TRBJ2-2|.|.|TRBV9
TGTGCCAGCAGCCTGAGGGGAGATGGGGAGCTGTTTTTT
CASSLRGDGELFF
>TRBJ2-7|.|.|TRBV6-6
TGTGCCAGCAGAGGGGGGTCACGCACCGGTGGGTACGAGCAGTACTTC
CASRGGSRTGGYEQYF
>TRBJ2-7|TRBD1|.|TRBV7-9
TGTGCCAGCAGCTTAGAGCCGGGACAGGGTTACGAGCAGTACTTC
CASSLEPGQGYEQYF
>TRBJ2-3|TRBD2|.|TRBV10-3
TGTGCCACCTCGACTAGCACAGACACAGATACGCAGTATTTT
CATSTSTDTDTQYF